This record covers a single TCR beta chain. Its matching antigen is unknown. Repertoires were generated with immunoSEQ multiplex PCR, while TCRdb's copy carries only in-frame clones and drops some. The profile shows about 3,600 clones, around three fifths of them singletons. The data stem from a study of CD8 T cell repertoires and HIV-1 epitope variants. Regarding the study as a whole: The assay identified only TCR beta chains of antigen-proliferating T cells.

Input material: cultured CD8+ T cells derived from PBMCs. The origin of this receptor is a male donor with HIV.

DNA of the CDR3: TGTGCCAGCAGCTTGGGAGGAGGTAGCGGACCGTACAATGAGCAGTTCTTC. Residues: CASSLGGGSGPYNEQFF. The chain couples TRBV5-6 to TRBJ2-1; possible D gene TRBD2, 6 bases. Trimming pared 0 bases from V and 4 bases from J, leaving 17 bases between. CDR3 length: 17 residues. CDR1 is SGHDT and CDR2 is YYEEEE in the germline V gene. Looking up the rest from reference TRBV5-6 and TRBJ2-1 gives the full variable domain: DAGVTQSPTHLIKTRGQQVTLRCSPKSGHDTVSWYQQALGQGPQFIFQYYEEEERQRGNFPDRFSGHQFPNYSSELNVNALLLGDSALYLCASSLGGGSGPYNEQFFGPGTRLTVL.